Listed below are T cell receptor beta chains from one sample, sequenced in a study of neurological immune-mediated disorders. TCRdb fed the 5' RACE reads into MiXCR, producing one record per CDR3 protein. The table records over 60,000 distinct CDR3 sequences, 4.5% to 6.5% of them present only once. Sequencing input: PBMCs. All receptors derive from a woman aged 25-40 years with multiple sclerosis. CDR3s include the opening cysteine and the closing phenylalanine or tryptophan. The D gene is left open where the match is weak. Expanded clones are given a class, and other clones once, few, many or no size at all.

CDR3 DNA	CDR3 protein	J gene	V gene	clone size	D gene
TGTGCCAGCAAGCGGGGGGGCACAGATACGCAGTATTTT	CASKRGGTDTQYF	TRBJ2-3	TRBV7-2	.	TRBD2
TGCGCCAGCAGCATTACTAGCCAAAGCTCCTACAATGAGCAGTTCTTC	CASSITSQSSYNEQFF	TRBJ2-1	TRBV5-1	many	.
TGCGCCAGCAGTGAGGGGAGGGTCATGAGCTATGGCTACACCTTC	CASSEGRVMSYGYTF	TRBJ1-2	TRBV10-2	many	.
TGTGCCAGCAGCCAGGCCCCGGGACTAGCGGGAGACACCGGGGAGCTGTTTTTT	CASSQAPGLAGDTGELFF	TRBJ2-2	TRBV3-1	many	TRBD2
TGTGCCAGCAGCTTAGGTGTTAAGACTGAAGCTTTCTTT	CASSLGVKTEAFF	TRBJ1-1	TRBV7-8	many	.
TGCAGCGCCCAAAGACAGTACACCGGGGAGCTGTTTTTT	CSAQRQYTGELFF	TRBJ2-2	TRBV29-1	.	.
TGCAGTGCTAGACTCCTGGCCGCCACAGATACGCAGTATTTT	CSARLLAATDTQYF	TRBJ2-3	TRBV20-1	many	.
TGTGCCAGCAACTCAAGGGGGGGCCGGGAGACCCAGTACTTC	CASNSRGGRETQYF	TRBJ2-5	TRBV7-2	many	.
TGCAGTGTCATAGCGGGGGGGGCATTGAATACGCAGTATTTT	CSVIAGGALNTQYF	TRBJ2-3	TRBV20-1	few	TRBD2
TGCGCCAGCAGCCTTGCTTTGGGAGGACAGGCTGACTACGAGCAGTACTTC	CASSLALGGQADYEQYF	TRBJ2-7	TRBV5-1	many	.
TGTGCCAGCAGTGCCGGGGGCGCGTTTGGCTACACCTTC	CASSAGGAFGYTF	TRBJ1-2	TRBV6-5	many	.
TGCGCCATCAGCTTGGAAGGGAACTATGGCTACACCTTC	CAISLEGNYGYTF	TRBJ1-2	TRBV5-1	.	.
TGTGCCAGCAGTTTAGCCCAAGGGTATGGCTACACCTTC	CASSLAQGYGYTF	TRBJ1-2	TRBV28	many	.
TGCGCCAGCAGAGCTAGGATGGAGACCCAGTACTTC	CASRARMETQYF	TRBJ2-5	TRBV5-1	few	.
TGTGCCAGCAGCGACTACCCCTTCACAGATACGCAGTATTTT	CASSDYPFTDTQYF	TRBJ2-3	TRBV7-9	few	.
TGTGCCAGCTCACCGCTAGTAGAGACAGTACAAGAGACCCAGTACTTC	CASSPLVETVQETQYF	TRBJ2-5	TRBV18	many	.
TGTGCCAGCAGCGAGGTCCGATCCGGGGAGCTGTTTTTT	CASSEVRSGELFF	TRBJ2-2	TRBV12-3/TRBV12-4	many	.
TGCGCCAGCAGCCCCGGGACAGACGGGCATGGCTACACCTTC	CASSPGTDGHGYTF	TRBJ1-2	TRBV5-1	many	TRBD1
TGCGCCAGCACCCGTCTAGCGGGGGGGCCCGTTGAGCAGTTCTTC	CASTRLAGGPVEQFF	TRBJ2-1	TRBV5-1	few	TRBD2
TGTGCCAGCAGCTTCTCGGGGGTGACTAATGAAAAACTGTTTTTT	CASSFSGVTNEKLFF	TRBJ1-4	TRBV28	many	.
TGTGCCAGCAGTTTTTACAGGGGGGGAAACATTCAGTACTTC	CASSFYRGGNIQYF	TRBJ2-4	TRBV12-3/TRBV12-4	many	.
TGCAGTGCTAGAGCCATGGAACAGGGAAGGAACACCGGGGAGCTGTTTTTT	CSARAMEQGRNTGELFF	TRBJ2-2	TRBV20-1	many	.
TGTGCCATCAGTGAGTCGAGGGGCTACTCAGACGAGCAGTACTTC	CAISESRGYSDEQYF	TRBJ2-7	TRBV10-3	.	.
TGCGCCAGCACGCCACTAAACACCGGGGAGCTGTTTTTT	CASTPLNTGELFF	TRBJ2-2	TRBV5-1	many	.
TGTGCCAGCAGCCAAGATAAGGGAGGGTCGGAGACCCAGTACTTC	CASSQDKGGSETQYF	TRBJ2-5	TRBV14	many	TRBD2
TGTGCCAGCAGTAAATTCAGTGGCTACACCTTC	CASSKFSGYTF	TRBJ1-2	TRBV28	.	.
TGCGCCAGCAGCTTTGGGACAGGGGGAGAGACCCAGTACTTC	CASSFGTGGETQYF	TRBJ2-5	TRBV5-1	few	TRBD1
TGCAGTGCTACCCGTGGATCTCTTTCTAGCACAGATACGCAGTATTTT	CSATRGSLSSTDTQYF	TRBJ2-3	TRBV20-1	many	.
TGCGCCAGCAGCTTGGTCCCGGGCCCCGGGGAGCTGTTTTTT	CASSLVPGPGELFF	TRBJ2-2	TRBV5-1	many	.
TGCGCCAGCAGCCAAGAGAGGGGGCTGGAGCAGTTCTTC	CASSQERGLEQFF	TRBJ2-1	TRBV4-1	many	TRBD1
TGTGCCAGCAGCCTTGTTTCGGACAGCACAGATACGCAGTATTTT	CASSLVSDSTDTQYF	TRBJ2-3	TRBV7-8	many	.
TGTGCCAGCAGTTACTCGACAGGGATCACAGATACGCAGTATTTT	CASSYSTGITDTQYF	TRBJ2-3	TRBV6-5	many	TRBD1
TGTGCCAGCAGTTGGTCGACAGGGCCCAAAGCTTTCTTT	CASSWSTGPKAFF	TRBJ1-1	TRBV6-2/TRBV6-3	many	TRBD1
TGTGCCAGCAGCTCCGACAGATTTAAGGGGAGCAATCAGCCCCAGCATTTT	CASSSDRFKGSNQPQHF	TRBJ1-5	TRBV7-8	many	.
TGCGCCAGCAGCTCCCCTCCCAGCTCTGAAGCTTTCTTT	CASSSPPSSEAFF	TRBJ1-1	TRBV5-1	many	.
TGCAGTGCCACCCCGGGCAGGGGAGAAGAGACCCAGTACTTC	CSATPGRGEETQYF	TRBJ2-5	TRBV20-1	many	.
TGTGCCAGCAGCCAAGATTATGAAGGGACAGGAGATGGCTACACCTTC	CASSQDYEGTGDGYTF	TRBJ1-2	TRBV4-2	many	TRBD1
TGTGCCAGCAGCTTAGAAGGTGAAAAACTGTTTTTT	CASSLEGEKLFF	TRBJ1-4	TRBV7-6	many	.
TGTGCCAGCAGGTCGGAGGGTGGTACGCAGTATTTT	CASRSEGGTQYF	TRBJ2-3	TRBV3-1	many	.
TGCAGTGCTAGGGGTGGGCTAGCGGGGGGCTCCCGGGAGCAGTTCTTC	CSARGGLAGGSREQFF	TRBJ2-1	TRBV20-1	many	TRBD2
TGTGCCAGCAGTTTAGCATTGTACGATACGCAGTATTTT	CASSLALYDTQYF	TRBJ2-3	TRBV12-3/TRBV12-4	many	.
TGCGCCAGCAGCTTGGATTTCCGGCAACATGAACGGGGTGGCTACACCTTC	CASSLDFRQHERGGYTF	TRBJ1-2	TRBV5-1	many	.
TGTGCCAGCAGCTTAGAAGGGTTTCCAGATACGCAGTATTTT	CASSLEGFPDTQYF	TRBJ2-3	TRBV13	many	.
TGCAGTGCCCCCTCCGGACTAGCGGGATACAATGAGCAGTTCTTC	CSAPSGLAGYNEQFF	TRBJ2-1	TRBV20-1	few	TRBD2
TGTGCCAGCAGTTTTTACGCGGGAGGAGGGGCAGATACGCAGTATTTT	CASSFYAGGGADTQYF	TRBJ2-3	TRBV12-3/TRBV12-4	many	TRBD2
TGTGCCAGCAGCCTTCTACGGGGGAACTATGGCTACACCTTC	CASSLLRGNYGYTF	TRBJ1-2	TRBV5-6	many	.
TGTGCCATCAGTGAGTCAGGGACAGGGTACTATGGCTACACCTTC	CAISESGTGYYGYTF	TRBJ1-2	TRBV10-3	many	TRBD1
TGTGCCATCAGTCGGACAGAAATCTACGAGCAGTACTTC	CAISRTEIYEQYF	TRBJ2-7	TRBV10-3	many	.
TGCGCCAGCAGCTTGACTAGCGGTTACACAGATACGCAGTATTTT	CASSLTSGYTDTQYF	TRBJ2-3	TRBV5-1	.	TRBD2
TGTGCCAGCAGCTACACCTCCGGACTAGCGGGAGGGCTAGTGCACTTC	CASSYTSGLAGGLVHF	TRBJ2-4	TRBV7-2	many	TRBD2
TGCGCCAGCAGCCGCGGAGGGGAGCCAGGTCAGCCCCAGCATTTT	CASSRGGEPGQPQHF	TRBJ1-5	TRBV5-1	.	.